These 26 T cell receptor beta chains were sequenced from one sample in a study of Ad26.COV2.S vaccination and SARS-CoV-2 variants. The data were produced by immunoSEQ multiplex PCR, yet TCRdb's version contains in-frame clones alone and is incomplete. Seen here are around 300,000 clones, about 89% observed once, and the top ten hold about 5%. Treatment indicated: some 19 received Ad26.COV2.S at low or high dose, single or two shots; several received placebo; per-sample allocation not given. Collection of samples fell on day 63 after the first vaccine or placebo injection. The sample consisted of peripheral blood, taken in a trial of Ad26.COV2.S vaccine versus placebo. These receptor sequences come from a person between 18 and 59 years old who received the Ad26.COV2.S COVID-19 vaccine or a placebo.

The V call is TRBV5-1, the J call TRBJ1-2; no firm D call. The length of the CDR3 is 12 residues. Trimming stripped 2 bases from V and 8 bases from J, with 10 bases between. The V gene's germline CDR1 is SGHRS and CDR2 YFSETQ. CDR3: CASSFNRAGYTF. CDR3 nucleotides: TGCGCCAGCAGCTTCAACAGAGCCGGCTACACCTTC.

The chain uses TRBV30 and TRBJ2-2; a possible D gene is TRBD1 (5 bases). The CDR3 loop spans 12 amino acids. Germline values: CDR1 GTSNPN, CDR2 SVGIG (reference sequence). Between the trimmed V and J ends, which lost 4 bases and 7 bases, there was a span of 10 bases. The CDR3 here is CAWNVGDGELFF. CDR3 in DNA: TGTGCCTGGAACGTAGGGGACGGGGAGCTGTTTTTT.

This chain uses TRBV19 with TRBJ1-1; D remains unclear. Between the trimmed V and J ends, which lost 6 bases and 1 base, there was a span of 12 bases. The CDR3 spans 14 residues. Germline V lookup: CDR1 LNHDA, CDR2 SQIVND (reference sequence). The CDR3 spells CASRSSDKNTEAFF. In DNA form, the CDR3 reads TGTGCCAGTAGATCTTCAGATAAGAACACTGAAGCTTTCTTT.

The V gene is TRBV9, the J gene TRBJ2-7; TRBD1 might be the D (6 bases). The CDR3 consists of 15 residues. Germline CDR1 SGDLS, CDR2 YYNGEE. Trimming removed 0 bases at V and 3 bases at J, with 13 bases between. The CDR3 is CASSVETGPLYEQYF. The DNA of the CDR3 is TGTGCCAGCAGCGTAGAGACAGGACCCCTCTACGAGCAGTACTTC.

The chain recombines TRBV19 with TRBJ2-2, with 10 bases matching TRBD1. This CDR3 is 14 amino acids long. Germline loops: CDR1 LNHDA, CDR2 SQIVND (reference sequence). The V gene end was trimmed by 7 bases and the J gene end by 8 bases; junction bases not matched to a gene: 7. In DNA, the CDR3 is TGTGCCAGTAAACCGGGACAGGGGATTGGGGAGCTGTTTTTT. It translates to CASKPGQGIGELFF.

This clone appeared a single time. An end of the junction does not agree with germline; a read error may underlie this. The chain carries TRBV6-1 and TRBJ2-1, with D maybe TRBD2 (6 bases). The CDR3 loop spans 15 amino acids. The germline V gene has CDR1 MNHNS and CDR2 SASEGT. CDR3 DNA sequence: TGTGCCAGCAGGGAAGGGACTGTCCCTAGTAATGAGCAGTTCTTC. As protein: CASREGTVPSNEQFF.

The chain links TRBV5-1 to TRBJ1-4; 9 positions agree with TRBD1. The CDR3 covers 16 residues. The V and J ends lost 4 bases and 5 bases, in that order; junction bases with no gene match: 9. Germline assignment: CDR1 SGHRS and CDR2 YFSETQ. Written as DNA, the CDR3 is TGCGCCAGCAGCCCCTATGCGGGACAGGGAAATGAAAAACTGTTTTTT. Translating gives CASSPYAGQGNEKLFF.

The genes are TRBV7-6 and TRBJ2-1; perhaps TRBD2 as D (5 bases). CDR3 length equals 14 residues. Germline V gives CDR1 SGHVS, CDR2 FNYEAQ. Trimming removed 0 bases from V and 5 bases from J, with 8 bases in between. The CDR3 DNA is TGTGCCAGCAGCTTAGCGTCCGGGGACAATGAGCAGTTCTTC. It specifies CASSLASGDNEQFF.

The rearrangement uses TRBV28 and TRBJ2-6; no clear D. There are 15 residues in the CDR3. Per the germline V gene, CDR1 is MDHEN and CDR2 is SYDVKM. The V end lost 2 bases, the J end lost 0 bases, and 5 bases lay between the germline ends. The CDR3 is CASSLSRSGANVLTF. CDR3 nucleotides: TGTGCCAGCAGTTTAAGTCGCTCTGGGGCCAACGTCCTGACTTTC.

V is TRBV14 and J is TRBJ1-2, with a tentative D call TRBD1 (5 bases). This CDR3 comprises 14 residues. V was trimmed by 2 bases and J by 2 bases, leaving 9 bases between them. CDR1 and CDR2 (germline): SGHDN, FVKESK. CDR3 protein: CASSQYGGNYGYTF. The CDR3 region has the DNA TGTGCCAGCAGCCAATACGGGGGGAACTATGGCTACACCTTC.

This chain uses TRBV6-6 with TRBJ1-1; D remains unclear. From germline, CDR1 is MNHNY and CDR2 SVGAGI (reference sequence). V lost 0 bases to trimming and J lost 8 bases, with 7 bases between them. The length of the CDR3 is 12 residues. The CDR3 nucleotides read TGTGCCAGCAGTTACTCCGCCTCGGAAGCTTTCTTT. It yields the protein CASSYSASEAFF.

V usage is TRBV3-1 (or the pseudogene TRBV3-2) and J usage is TRBJ2-7; 8 nucleotides match TRBD1. Germline CDR1 LGHDT, CDR2 YNNKEL (reference sequence). V lost 5 bases and J lost 5; bases outside the gene matches: 8. CDR3 length equals 14 residues. CDR3 nucleotide sequence: TGTGCCAGCAGCTTCGGGACAGGAGAGAACGAGCAGTACTTC. Encoded protein: CASSFGTGENEQYF.

The chain has TRBV4-3 and TRBJ1-2; 9 positions match TRBD1. J gave up 4 bases and V 0 bases, and 6 bases lay outside the gene matches. The CDR3 totals 16 residues. Germline CDR1 reads LGHNA; CDR2 reads YSLEER. In nucleotides, the CDR3 is TGCGCCAGCAGCCAAGATTCGGGACAGGGAATCTATGGCTACACCTTC. This translates into CASSQDSGQGIYGYTF.

In DNA form, the CDR3 reads TGTGCCAGCAATTCCCCAGGGGAGGGACAAGATACGCAGTATTTT. Its protein is CASNSPGEGQDTQYF. The chain employs TRBV6-4 and TRBJ2-3; TRBD2 is a possible D gene (7 bases). The CDR3 length is 15 residues. CDR1 and CDR2 (germline): MRHNA, SNTAGT. With 7 bases removed from V and 5 bases from J, the gap between germline ends came to 19 bases.

The V gene is TRBV27, the J gene TRBJ2-1; 14 bases fit TRBD2. With V trimmed by 4 bases and J by 0 bases, 5 bases remained unmatched. This CDR3 is 18 amino acids long. Germline CDR1 MNHEY, CDR2 SMNVEV (reference sequence). The CDR3 is CASSSRTSGRSSYNEQFF. The CDR3 DNA reads as TGTGCCAGCAGTTCAAGGACTAGCGGGAGGAGCTCCTACAATGAGCAGTTCTTC.

This rearrangement joins TRBV28 to TRBJ1-2; D uncertain. V lost 6 bases and J lost 7, with 12 bases in between. The CDR3 loop spans 12 amino acids. Germline CDR1 MDHEN, CDR2 SYDVKM. The CDR3 DNA reads as TGTGCCAGCAGAAGTGACATGTTTGGCTACACCTTC. Translation: CASRSDMFGYTF.

The sample holds a few counts of this clone. This chain connects TRBV4-1 to TRBJ1-3; no clear D gene. The V gene lost 0 bases and the J gene lost 5 bases, with 17 bases spanning the gap. Looked up from germline, CDR1 is MGHRA and CDR2 is YSYEKL. The length of the CDR3 is 17 residues. Here the CDR3 reads CASSQDAGGSWRNTIYF. CDR3 DNA: TGCGCCAGCAGCCAAGATGCCGGAGGGTCATGGCGAAACACCATATATTTT.

The chain combines TRBV6-1 with TRBJ1-5; D uncertain. CDR3 length equals 17 residues. The V end was cut by 2 bases, the J end by 5 bases, with 19 bases between. Germline-derived CDR1 and CDR2 are MNHNS and SASEGT. The CDR3 loop is CASSEIMQGWGYQPQHF. The DNA of the CDR3 is TGTGCCAGCAGTGAAATCATGCAAGGCTGGGGATATCAGCCCCAGCATTTT.

The rearrangement uses TRBV18 and TRBJ1-2; no clear D. Germline loops: CDR1 KGHSH, CDR2 LQKENI. Trimming took 0 bases from V and 5 from J, leaving 10 bases between them. The CDR3 is 14 amino acids. CDR3 DNA sequence: TGTGCCAGCTCACCACCGGGCTCGGGGTATGGCTACACCTTC. It specifies CASSPPGSGYGYTF.

As DNA, the CDR3 is TGTGCCAGCAGCTTTCACCCAAGGCCGTCAACTAATGAAAAACTGTTTTTT. Translation: CASSFHPRPSTNEKLFF. V is TRBV7-9 and J is TRBJ1-4, with no clear D. V was clipped by 3 bases and J by 0 bases, with 14 bases between them. This CDR3 contains 17 residues. CDR1 is SEHNR and CDR2 is FQNEAQ in the germline V gene (reference sequence).

The gene calls are TRBV12-3 or TRBV12-4 and TRBJ1-1; D not certain. The CDR3 has 13 amino acids. With 3 bases removed from V and 3 bases from J, the gap between germline ends came to 8 bases. Here the CDR3 reads CASSLSPYTEAFF. The CDR3 nucleotides read TGTGCCAGCAGTTTGAGTCCATACACTGAAGCTTTCTTT.

The gene calls are TRBV11-2 and TRBJ2-4, with D uncertain. This CDR3 is 16 amino acids long. In germline, CDR1 is SGHAT, CDR2 FQNNGV. The V and J ends lost 1 base and 2 bases respectively, with 12 bases between them. The CDR3 reads CASSLGNLRTKNIQYF. Written as DNA, the CDR3 is TGTGCCAGCAGCTTAGGGAATCTCAGGACCAAAAACATTCAGTACTTC.

The chain employs TRBV19 and TRBJ2-3, with D perhaps matching TRBD1 (5 bases). The CDR3 runs to 13 residues. V gave up 5 bases and J gave up 6 bases, with 12 bases separating them. Germline V CDR1 and CDR2: LNHDA, SQIVND (reference sequence). The CDR3 DNA reads as TGTGCCAGTAGTGCAGGGCAGGGTGATACGCAGTATTTT. As protein: CASSAGQGDTQYF.

The chain is built from TRBV18 and TRBJ1-4; a weak D match, TRBD1 (6 bases). Deletions cut 6 bases from V and 3 bases from J, with 20 bases between. There are 17 residues in the CDR3. From germline, CDR1 is KGHSH and CDR2 LQKENI. CDR3 nucleotides: TGTGCCAGCTCCGCACCGTGGGGGGCCGCGGCTAATGAAAAACTGTTTTTT. The encoded protein is CASSAPWGAAANEKLFF.

The V gene is TRBV4-1, the J gene TRBJ2-3; TRBD2 agrees at 7 bases. CDR1 is MGHRA, CDR2 YSYEKL, per germline. This CDR3 has 16 amino acids. V lost 5 bases, J lost 0 bases, and 8 bases stayed unmatched. The CDR3 DNA is TGCGCCAGCAGCGCTCGGAGCGGGACTAGCACAGATACGCAGTATTTT. Amino acids: CASSARSGTSTDTQYF.

The chain carries TRBV29-1 and TRBJ1-3; D not certain. CDR3 length: 14 residues. V lost 5 bases and J lost 1, with 12 bases in between. The V gene's germline CDR1 is SQVTM and CDR2 ANQGSEA. CDR3 nucleotide sequence: TGCAGCGTTAGAAGTCCAGGATCTGGAAACACCATATATTTT. It specifies CSVRSPGSGNTIYF.